This TCR beta chain was retrieved from a study of cytomegalovirus exposure and HLA in healthy donors. The V gene's germline CDR1 is MNHNS and CDR2 SASEGT. This CDR3 comprises 15 residues. Trimming removed 2 bases from V and 6 bases from J; junction bases left unmatched: 7. Study-wide results and caveats: Productive rates of about 87% or about 30% were seen for most TCR beta V segments in an earlier analysis. 150 or so TCR beta chains were listed as cytomegalovirus-associated.

The primer mix had 60 Vbeta and 13 Jbeta primers. Sequenced by immunoSEQ multiplex PCR; TCRdb stores in-frame clones only, minus some. This sample's table has approximately 58,000 clones. Each donor's status was that of a healthy bone marrow donor. Points on this clone: Its antigen is not identified.

Sequencing was done on a sample of PBMCs. The sequence was obtained from a man aged 30 to 45 in good health and CMV-seropositive. V is TRBV6-1 and J is TRBJ2-7, with TRBD2 matching 10 bases. The CDR3 DNA is TGTGCCAGCAGTGAATTGATAGCGGGAGGAAGCGAGCAGTACTTC. It yields the protein CASSELIAGGSEQYF.